This T cell receptor (beta chain) was sequenced for a study of response to subunit inactivated influenza vaccine. Study-wide findings and caveats: The authors suggested that every seasonal influenza vaccination recruits few new T cells.

This clonotype turned up a few times. Its antigen is unidentified. This CDR3 is built from 13 residues. Between the trimmed V and J ends, which lost 6 bases and 6 bases, there was a span of 14 bases. The germline V gene encodes CDR1 MNHNS and CDR2 SASEGT. TCRdb re-derived calls from the RT-PCR reads in MiXCR, one entry per CDR3 protein. The sample consists of about half a million distinct CDR3 sequences, approximately 7.6% of them appearing once. This TCR derives from a man aged 50-75 years who received an inactivated influenza vaccine. V usage is TRBV6-1 and J usage is TRBJ1-1; D remains ambiguous. The sequenced sample was PBMCs from blood, obtained about 24 months after vaccination. The CDR3 here is CASRLVEESEAFF. The CDR3 DNA sequence: TGTGCCAGCAGGCTGGTGGAGGAATCTGAAGCTTTCTTT.